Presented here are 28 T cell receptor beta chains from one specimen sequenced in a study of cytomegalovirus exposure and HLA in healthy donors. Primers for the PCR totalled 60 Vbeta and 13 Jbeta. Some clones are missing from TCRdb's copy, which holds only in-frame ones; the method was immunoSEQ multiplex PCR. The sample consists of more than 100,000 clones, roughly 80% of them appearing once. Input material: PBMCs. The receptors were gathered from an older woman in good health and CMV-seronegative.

CDR3 sequence: CASSVGGIQPQHF. The CDR3 bases are TGTGCCAGCAGCGTGGGGGGTATCCAGCCCCAGCATTTT. The chain couples TRBV9 to TRBJ1-5; D may be TRBD1 (5 bases). The germline V gene encodes CDR1 SGDLS and CDR2 YYNGEE. Trimming cost V 2 bases and J 7 bases, with 10 bases left between them. The CDR3 spans 13 residues.

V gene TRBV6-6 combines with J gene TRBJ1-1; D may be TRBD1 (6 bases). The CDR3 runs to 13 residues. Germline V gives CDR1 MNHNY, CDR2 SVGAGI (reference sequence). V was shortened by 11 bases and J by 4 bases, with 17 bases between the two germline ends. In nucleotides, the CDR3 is TGTGCCGGGAAACAGGGCTTCGGCACTGAAGCTTTCTTT. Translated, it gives CAGKQGFGTEAFF.

CDR3 sequence reads: CASSSSGGVNQPQHF. The CDR3 DNA follows: TGTGCCAGCAGTTCGTCAGGGGGAGTCAATCAGCCCCAGCATTTT. The chain carries TRBV6-5 and TRBJ1-5; 7 bases agree with TRBD1. The CDR3 loop spans 15 amino acids. CDR1 and CDR2 (germline): MNHEY, SVGAGI. The junction had 6 bases not matched to a gene; V was cut back by 4 bases and J by 3 bases.

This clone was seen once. CDR3: CASSARQGARETQYF. CDR3 in DNA: TGTGCCAGCAGTGCCAGACAGGGGGCCCGGGAGACCCAGTACTTC. The rearrangement links TRBV2 to TRBJ2-5, with TRBD1 matching 10 bases. The V and J ends lost 4 bases and 5 bases, in that order; junction bases with no gene match: 7. Germline V gives CDR1 SNHLY, CDR2 FYNNEI. The CDR3 runs to 15 residues.

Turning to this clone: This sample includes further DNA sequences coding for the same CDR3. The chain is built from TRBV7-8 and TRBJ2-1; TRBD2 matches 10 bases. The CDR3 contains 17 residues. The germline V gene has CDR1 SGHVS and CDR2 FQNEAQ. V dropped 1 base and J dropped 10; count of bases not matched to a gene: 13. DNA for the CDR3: TGTGCCAGCAGCTTAGTTGGTTCTACTAGCGGGGTGGGGGAGCAGTTCTTC. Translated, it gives CASSLVGSTSGVGEQFF.

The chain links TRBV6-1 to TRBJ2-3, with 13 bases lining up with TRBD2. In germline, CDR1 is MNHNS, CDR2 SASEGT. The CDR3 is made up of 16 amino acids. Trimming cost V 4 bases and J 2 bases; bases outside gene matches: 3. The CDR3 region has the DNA TGTGCCAGCAGTGGGGGACTAGCGGGGCACACAGATACGCAGTATTTT. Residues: CASSGGLAGHTDTQYF.

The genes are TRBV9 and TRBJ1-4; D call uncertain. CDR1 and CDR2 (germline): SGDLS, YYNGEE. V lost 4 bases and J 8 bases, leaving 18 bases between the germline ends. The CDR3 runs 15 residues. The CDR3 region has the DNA TGTGCCAGCAGCCTCGGAAGGAGAAACCCCGAAAAACTGTTTTTT. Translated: CASSLGRRNPEKLFF.

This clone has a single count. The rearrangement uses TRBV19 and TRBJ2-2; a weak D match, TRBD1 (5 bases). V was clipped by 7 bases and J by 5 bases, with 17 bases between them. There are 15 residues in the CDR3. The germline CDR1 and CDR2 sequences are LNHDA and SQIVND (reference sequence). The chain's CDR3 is CASTTDNSITGELFF. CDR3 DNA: TGTGCCAGTACTACGGACAATTCAATAACCGGGGAGCTGTTTTTT.

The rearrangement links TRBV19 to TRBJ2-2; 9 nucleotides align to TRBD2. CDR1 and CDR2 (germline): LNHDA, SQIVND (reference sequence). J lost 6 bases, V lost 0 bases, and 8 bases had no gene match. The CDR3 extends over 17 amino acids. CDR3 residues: CASSIDRSGSRAGELFF. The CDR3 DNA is TGTGCCAGTAGTATAGATCGTAGCGGGAGTCGAGCCGGGGAGCTGTTTTTT.

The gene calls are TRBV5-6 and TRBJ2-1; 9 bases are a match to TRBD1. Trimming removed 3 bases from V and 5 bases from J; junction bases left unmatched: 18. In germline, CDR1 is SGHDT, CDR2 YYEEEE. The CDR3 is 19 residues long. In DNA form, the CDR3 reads TGTGCCAGCAGCTCCTACCGGGACAGGGTTTTGATAGGGGACAATGAGCAGTTCTTC. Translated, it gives CASSSYRDRVLIGDNEQFF. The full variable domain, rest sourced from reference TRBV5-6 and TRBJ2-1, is DAGVTQSPTHLIKTRGQQVTLRCSPKSGHDTVSWYQQALGQGPQFIFQYYEEEERQRGNFPDRFSGHQFPNYSSELNVNALLLGDSALYLCASSSYRDRVLIGDNEQFFGPGTRLTVL.

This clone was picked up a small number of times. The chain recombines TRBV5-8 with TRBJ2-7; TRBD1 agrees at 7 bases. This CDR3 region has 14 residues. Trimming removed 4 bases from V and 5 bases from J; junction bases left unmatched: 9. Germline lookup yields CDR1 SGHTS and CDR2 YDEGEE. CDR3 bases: TGTGCCAGCAGCCTGTCTGGGACAGCTAACGAGCAGTACTTC. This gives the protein CASSLSGTANEQYF.

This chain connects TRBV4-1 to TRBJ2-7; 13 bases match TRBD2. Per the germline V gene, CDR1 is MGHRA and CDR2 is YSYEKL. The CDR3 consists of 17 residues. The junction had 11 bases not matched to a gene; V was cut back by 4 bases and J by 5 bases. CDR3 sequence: CASSPARRTSGRNEQYF. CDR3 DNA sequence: TGCGCCAGCAGCCCAGCCCGACGGACTAGCGGGAGAAACGAGCAGTACTTC.

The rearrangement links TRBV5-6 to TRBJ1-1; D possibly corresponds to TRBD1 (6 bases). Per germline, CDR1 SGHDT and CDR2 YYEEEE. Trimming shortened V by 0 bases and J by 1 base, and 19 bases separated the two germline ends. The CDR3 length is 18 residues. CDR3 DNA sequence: TGTGCCAGCAGCTTGGCCGGCAGGGGTCGGCCCGAGAACACTGAAGCTTTCTTT. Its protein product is CASSLAGRGRPENTEAFF.

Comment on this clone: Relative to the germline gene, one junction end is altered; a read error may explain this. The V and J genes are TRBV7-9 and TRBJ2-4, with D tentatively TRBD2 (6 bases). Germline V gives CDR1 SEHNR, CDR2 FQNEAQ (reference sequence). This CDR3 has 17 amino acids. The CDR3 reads CSSSLVPRAGGENIQYF. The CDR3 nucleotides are TGTTCCAGCAGCTTAGTTCCCCGGGCCGGCGGGGAAAACATTCAGTACTTC.

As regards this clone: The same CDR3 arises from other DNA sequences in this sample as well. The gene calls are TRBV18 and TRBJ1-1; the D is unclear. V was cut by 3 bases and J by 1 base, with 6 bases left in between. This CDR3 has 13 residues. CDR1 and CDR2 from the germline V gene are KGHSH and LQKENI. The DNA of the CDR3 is TGTGCCAGCTCACCGGGAGCGAACACTGAAGCTTTCTTT. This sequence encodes CASSPGANTEAFF.

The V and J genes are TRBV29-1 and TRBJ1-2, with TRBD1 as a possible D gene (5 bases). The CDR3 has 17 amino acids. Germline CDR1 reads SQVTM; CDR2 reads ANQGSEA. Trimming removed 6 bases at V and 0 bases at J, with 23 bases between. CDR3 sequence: CSVTTNYGHRSNYGYTF. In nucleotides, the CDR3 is TGCAGCGTCACCACCAACTACGGACACCGATCTAACTATGGCTACACCTTC.

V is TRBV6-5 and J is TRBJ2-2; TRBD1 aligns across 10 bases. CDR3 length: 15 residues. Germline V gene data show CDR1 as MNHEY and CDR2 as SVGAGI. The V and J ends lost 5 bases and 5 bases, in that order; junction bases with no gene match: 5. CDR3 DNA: TGTGCCAGCAGTCGGACAGGGGGGACGACCGGGGAGCTGTTTTTT. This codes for CASSRTGGTTGELFF.

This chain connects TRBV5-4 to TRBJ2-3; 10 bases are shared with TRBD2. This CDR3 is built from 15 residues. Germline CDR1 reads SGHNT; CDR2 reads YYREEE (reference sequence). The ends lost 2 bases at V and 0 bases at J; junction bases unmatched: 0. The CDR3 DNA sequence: TGTGCCAGCAGCTTAGCGGGGGGGAGCACAGATACGCAGTATTTT. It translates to CASSLAGGSTDTQYF.

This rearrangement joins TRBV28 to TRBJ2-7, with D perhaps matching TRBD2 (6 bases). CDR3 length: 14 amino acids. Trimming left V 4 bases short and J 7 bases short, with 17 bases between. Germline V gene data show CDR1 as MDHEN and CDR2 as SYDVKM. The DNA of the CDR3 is TGTGCCAGCAGTTCGACCCGGGACTCGCTAGAGCAGTACTTC. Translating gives CASSSTRDSLEQYF.

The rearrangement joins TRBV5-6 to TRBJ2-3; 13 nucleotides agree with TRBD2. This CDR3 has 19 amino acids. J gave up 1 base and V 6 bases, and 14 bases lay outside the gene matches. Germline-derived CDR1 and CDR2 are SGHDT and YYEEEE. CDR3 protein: CASKDTGTSGAWGTDTQYF. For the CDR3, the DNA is TGTGCCAGCAAGGACACCGGGACTAGCGGGGCTTGGGGCACAGATACGCAGTATTTT. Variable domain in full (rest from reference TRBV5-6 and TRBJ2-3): DAGVTQSPTHLIKTRGQQVTLRCSPKSGHDTVSWYQQALGQGPQFIFQYYEEEERQRGNFPDRFSGHQFPNYSSELNVNALLLGDSALYLCASKDTGTSGAWGTDTQYFGPGTRLTVL.

This chain's CDR3 is CASRGQGSSYEQYF. The CDR3 coding sequence is TGTGCCAGTAGAGGACAGGGATCCTCCTACGAGCAGTACTTC. The rearrangement links TRBV19 to TRBJ2-7; the match to TRBD1 covers 8 bases. There are 14 residues in the CDR3. The V gene end was trimmed by 6 bases and the J gene end by 0 bases; junction bases not matched to a gene: 4. Per the germline V gene, CDR1 is LNHDA and CDR2 is SQIVND (reference sequence).

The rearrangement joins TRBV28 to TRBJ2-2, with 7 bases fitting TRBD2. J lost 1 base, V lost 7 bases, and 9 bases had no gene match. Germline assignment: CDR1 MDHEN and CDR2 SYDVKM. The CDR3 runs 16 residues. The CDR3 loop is CASTQGGGGNTGELFF. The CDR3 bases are TGTGCCAGCACCCAAGGTGGGGGGGGGAACACCGGGGAGCTGTTTTTT.

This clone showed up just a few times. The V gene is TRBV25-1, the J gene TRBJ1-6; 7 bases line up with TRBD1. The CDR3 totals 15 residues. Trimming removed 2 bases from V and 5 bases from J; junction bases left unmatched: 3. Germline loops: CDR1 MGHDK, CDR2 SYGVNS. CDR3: CASSEEGAHNSPLHF. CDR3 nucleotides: TGTGCCAGCAGTGAAGAGGGGGCGCATAATTCACCCCTCCACTTT.

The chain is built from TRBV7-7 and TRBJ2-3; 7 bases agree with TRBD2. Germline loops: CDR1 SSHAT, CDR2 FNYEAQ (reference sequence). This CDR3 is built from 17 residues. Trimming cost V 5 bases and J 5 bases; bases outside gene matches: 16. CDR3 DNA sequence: TGTGCCAGCAGCCCCGTCCCCCCAGGAAGCGGGGTAGATACGCAGTATTTT. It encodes CASSPVPPGSGVDTQYF.

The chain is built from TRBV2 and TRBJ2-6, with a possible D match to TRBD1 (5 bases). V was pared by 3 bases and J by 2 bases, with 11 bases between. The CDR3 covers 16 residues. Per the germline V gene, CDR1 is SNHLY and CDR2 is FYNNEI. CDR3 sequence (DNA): TGTGCCAGCAGTGAGGCAGGGATCGCTGGGGCCAACGTCCTGACTTTC. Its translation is CASSEAGIAGANVLTF. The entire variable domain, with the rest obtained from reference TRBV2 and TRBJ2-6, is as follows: EPEVTQTPSHQVTQMGQEVILRCVPISNHLYFYWYRQILGQKVEFLVSFYNNEISEKSEIFDDQFSVERPDGSNFTLKIRSTKLEDSAMYFCASSEAGIAGANVLTFGAGSRLTVL.

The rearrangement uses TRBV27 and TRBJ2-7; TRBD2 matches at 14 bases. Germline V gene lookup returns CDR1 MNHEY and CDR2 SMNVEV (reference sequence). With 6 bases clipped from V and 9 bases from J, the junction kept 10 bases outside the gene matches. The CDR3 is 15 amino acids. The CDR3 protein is CASRGPGLAGAGQYF. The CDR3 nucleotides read TGTGCCAGCAGAGGACCGGGACTAGCGGGAGCCGGGCAGTACTTC.

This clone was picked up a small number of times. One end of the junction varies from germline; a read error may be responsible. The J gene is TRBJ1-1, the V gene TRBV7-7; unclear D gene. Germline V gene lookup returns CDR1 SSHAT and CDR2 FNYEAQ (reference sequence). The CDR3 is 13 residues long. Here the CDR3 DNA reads TGTGCTAGCAGCTTAGCGGAGGGATCTGAAGCTTTCTTT. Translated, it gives CASSLAEGSEAFF.

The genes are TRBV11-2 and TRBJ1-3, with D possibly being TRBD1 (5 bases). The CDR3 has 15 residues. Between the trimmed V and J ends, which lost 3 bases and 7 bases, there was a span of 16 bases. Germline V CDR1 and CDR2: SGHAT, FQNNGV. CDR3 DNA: TGTGCCAGCAGCTTCATGAGTCTACGGGGGAACACCATATATTTT. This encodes CASSFMSLRGNTIYF.